What follows are 3 T cell receptor beta chains derived from one specimen sequenced in a study of blood T cell repertoires in COVID-19. TCRdb's copy holds only in-frame clones and misses some; the assay was immunoSEQ multiplex PCR. The data show about 240,000 clones, roughly four fifths seen once. The source material was peripheral blood. The receptors stem from an elderly woman with acute or convalescent COVID-19.

The chain recombines TRBV7-3 with TRBJ1-1, with D possibly TRBD1 on 6 matching bases. Trimming left V 4 bases short and J 4 bases short, with 16 bases between. CDR1 and CDR2 (germline): SGHTA, FQGTGA. The CDR3 has 15 amino acids. This chain's CDR3 is CASSSRGGVGTEAFF. The DNA for the CDR3 is TGTGCCAGCAGCTCCCGAGGGGGGGTGGGCACTGAAGCTTTCTTT.

The J gene is TRBJ1-2, the V gene TRBV5-4; 9 bases are shared with TRBD1. V shed 3 bases and J 3 bases; nucleotides not matched to a gene: 6. The CDR3 spans 15 residues. CDR1 is SGHNT and CDR2 is YYREEE in the germline V gene (reference sequence). CDR3 region: CASSSGQGHYYGYTF. In DNA, the CDR3 is TGTGCCAGCAGCTCCGGACAGGGGCACTACTATGGCTACACCTTC.

This clone was counted between two and nine times. The rearrangement uses TRBV6-6 and TRBJ2-4; a possible D gene is TRBD2 (6 bases). V lost 6 bases and J 3 bases, leaving 15 bases between the germline ends. The CDR3 runs to 15 residues. The germline CDR1 and CDR2 sequences are MNHNY and SVGAGI (reference sequence). The CDR3 DNA follows: TGTGCCAGCAGCCCTGGCGGAGGGGACAAAAACATTCAGTACTTC. This codes for CASSPGGGDKNIQYF.